The next 13 T cell receptor beta chains were all read from a single sample in a study of cytomegalovirus exposure and HLA in healthy donors. Primers included in the PCR were 60 Vbeta and 13 Jbeta primers. Sequenced by immunoSEQ multiplex PCR; TCRdb stores in-frame clones only, minus some. The repertoire holds around 78,000 clones, with around 82% as singletons. What was sequenced was PBMCs. The receptors were gathered from a male donor in good health and CMV-seronegative.

The rearrangement joins TRBV7-9 to TRBJ1-1, with a possible D match to TRBD1 (5 bases). Trimming removed 1 base at V and 0 bases at J, with 6 bases between. The CDR3 extends over 14 amino acids. In germline, CDR1 is SEHNR, CDR2 FQNEAQ (reference sequence). CDR3 sequence: CASSLEGLNTEAFF. CDR3 in DNA: TGTGCCAGCAGCTTAGAGGGGTTGAACACTGAAGCTTTCTTT.

The V gene is TRBV7-6, the J gene TRBJ1-3; 8 bases match TRBD1. Per the germline V gene, CDR1 is SGHVS and CDR2 is FNYEAQ. This CDR3 spans 20 amino acids. With V trimmed by 3 bases and J by 1 base, 17 bases remained unmatched. CDR3 amino acids: CASSLVAGGMVDGSGNTIYF. The CDR3, as DNA: TGTGCCAGCAGCTTGGTGGCAGGGGGCATGGTAGATGGTTCTGGAAACACCATATATTTT. The whole variable domain, filled in from reference TRBV7-6 and TRBJ1-3, reads GAGVSQSPRYKVTKRGQDVALRCDPISGHVSLYWYRQALGQGPEFLTYFNYEAQQDKSGLPNDRFSAERPEGSISTLTIQRTEQRDSAMYRCASSLVAGGMVDGSGNTIYFGEGSWLTVV.

On this clone itself: The junction differs from germline at one of its ends, possibly a read error. The chain recombines TRBV5-6 with TRBJ1-2, with D hard to call. CDR1 is SGHDT and CDR2 is YYEEEE in the germline V gene. The CDR3 length is 14 residues. For the CDR3, the DNA is TGTGCCAGCAGCTTGGAAGTAGCCCTCTATGGCTACCCCTTC. It encodes CASSLEVALYGYPF.

With regard to this clone: At one boundary the junction diverges from the germline segment, which might be a read error. The J gene is TRBJ1-4, the V gene TRBV7-9, with 7 bases aligning to TRBD1. CDR3 length: 15 amino acids. Looked up from germline, CDR1 is SEHNR and CDR2 is FQNEAQ (reference sequence). CDR3 sequence reads: CSSSLGTVTNEKLFF. Written as DNA, the CDR3 is TGTTCCAGCAGCCTGGGGACAGTCACTAATGAAAAACTGTTTTTT.

CDR3 residues: CASSLRLAANTGELFF. DNA for the CDR3: TGTGCCAGCAGCTTAAGACTAGCGGCGAACACCGGGGAGCTGTTTTTT. The chain combines TRBV5-6 with TRBJ2-2, with 9 bases aligning to TRBD2. The trim removed 2 bases at V and 0 bases at J, leaving 2 bases unmatched. CDR3 length: 16 residues. The V gene's germline CDR1 is SGHDT and CDR2 YYEEEE.

The chain uses TRBV27 and TRBJ2-7; 7 bases are shared with TRBD1. Trimming took 8 bases from V and 4 from J; bases not matched to a gene: 11. The CDR3 is 14 amino acids. Germline CDR1 MNHEY, CDR2 SMNVEV (reference sequence). This chain's CDR3 is CASGKGGAVYEQYF. In DNA, the CDR3 is TGTGCCAGCGGTAAAGGGGGCGCGGTATACGAGCAGTACTTC.

This rearrangement joins TRBV18 to TRBJ2-1; 9 nucleotides align to TRBD2. Unmatched junction bases numbered 5, after V lost 1 base and J lost 4 bases. Germline V gene data show CDR1 as KGHSH and CDR2 as LQKENI. The CDR3 runs to 16 residues. The CDR3 protein is CASSPLPSGEYNEQFF. In DNA form, the CDR3 reads TGTGCCAGCTCACCACTCCCTAGCGGGGAGTACAATGAGCAGTTCTTC. Together with reference TRBV18 and TRBJ2-1, the CDR3 gives the full variable domain: NAGVMQNPRHLVRRRGQEARLRCSPMKGHSHVYWYRQLPEEGLKFMVYLQKENIIDESGMPKERFSAEFPKEGPSILRIQQVVRGDSAAYFCASSPLPSGEYNEQFFGPGTRLTVL.

V usage is TRBV5-1 and J usage is TRBJ1-4; 8 bases fit TRBD1. CDR1 is SGHRS and CDR2 is YFSETQ in the germline V gene. The ends lost 4 bases at V and 6 bases at J; junction bases unmatched: 8. The CDR3 loop spans 15 amino acids. In DNA, the CDR3 is TGCGCCAGCAGCGGACAGGGTAGGCGGGATGAAAAACTGTTTTTT. Translating gives CASSGQGRRDEKLFF. Full variable domain (remainder filled in from reference TRBV5-1 and TRBJ1-4): KAGVTQTPRYLIKTRGQQVTLSCSPISGHRSVSWYQQTPGQGLQFLFEYFSETQRNKGNFPGRFSGRQFSNSRSEMNVSTLELGDSALYLCASSGQGRRDEKLFFGSGTQLSVL.

The chain employs TRBV7-9 and TRBJ1-6; tentatively, D is TRBD1 (5 bases). Per germline, CDR1 SEHNR and CDR2 FQNEAQ (reference sequence). The V end was cut by 5 bases, the J end by 3 bases, with 8 bases between. This CDR3 region has 14 residues. The CDR3 DNA is TGTGCCAGCAGCCCCGACAGCTATAATTCACCCCTCCACTTT. This codes for CASSPDSYNSPLHF.

The chain joins TRBV6-1 to TRBJ1-5; 9 bases match TRBD1. The CDR3 length is 14 residues. From germline, CDR1 is MNHNS and CDR2 SASEGT. Trimming removed 6 bases from V and 4 bases from J; junction bases left unmatched: 4. CDR3 nucleotides: TGTGCCAGCAGGACGGACAGGGGAAATCAGCCCCAGCATTTT. Its translation is CASRTDRGNQPQHF.

The chain recombines TRBV5-6 with TRBJ2-1; perhaps TRBD2 as D (5 bases). The V and J ends lost 0 bases and 5 bases respectively, with 18 bases between them. The germline CDR1 and CDR2 sequences are SGHDT and YYEEEE. There are 17 residues in the CDR3. CDR3 loop: CASSLGFEGSAHNEQFF. The CDR3 nucleotides are TGTGCCAGCAGCTTGGGATTCGAGGGCTCTGCGCACAATGAGCAGTTCTTC.

V usage is TRBV6-6 and J usage is TRBJ1-1, with 8 positions matching TRBD1. The ends lost 6 bases at V and 3 bases at J; junction bases unmatched: 3. Per germline, CDR1 MNHNY and CDR2 SVGAGI (reference sequence). The CDR3 is made up of 13 amino acids. The CDR3 reads CASRDREDTEAFF. The CDR3 DNA follows: TGTGCCAGCAGGGACAGGGAAGACACTGAAGCTTTCTTT.

This rearrangement joins TRBV30 to TRBJ2-2, with 12 bases lining up with TRBD2. Looked up from germline, CDR1 is GTSNPN and CDR2 is SVGIG (reference sequence). With V trimmed by 2 bases and J by 1 base, 8 bases remained unmatched. CDR3 length equals 18 residues. The CDR3 here is CAWSSWTSGDKNTGELFF. The CDR3, as DNA: TGTGCCTGGAGTAGTTGGACTAGCGGGGACAAGAACACCGGGGAGCTGTTTTTT.